This entry lists 27 T cell receptor beta chains sequenced from one sample in a study of cytomegalovirus exposure and HLA in healthy donors. PCR involved 60 Vbeta and 13 Jbeta primers. The method was immunoSEQ multiplex PCR; TCRdb's version includes in-frame clones alone and lacks a portion of them. Of about 40,000 clones listed, almost 70% are singletons. The sequenced sample was PBMCs. These receptors were collected from a man in his forties in good health and CMV-seronegative.

This rearrangement joins TRBV29-1 to TRBJ2-7; perhaps TRBD1 as D (5 bases). V was clipped by 4 bases and J by 2 bases, with 15 bases between them. Germline CDR1 is SQVTM and CDR2 is ANQGSEA. There are 14 residues in the CDR3. Here the CDR3 reads CSVVEAGITYEQYF. The CDR3 region has the DNA TGCAGCGTTGTCGAGGCAGGGATAACCTACGAGCAGTACTTC.

The V call is TRBV28, the J call TRBJ2-7; possibly TRBD2 for D (6 bases). This CDR3 is built from 14 residues. Per the germline V gene, CDR1 is MDHEN and CDR2 is SYDVKM. The V gene lost 4 bases and the J gene lost 3 bases, with 13 bases spanning the gap. CDR3 DNA: TGTGCCAGCAGTTCCCGGGACTTTGACTACGAGCAGTACTTC. Its translation: CASSSRDFDYEQYF. Full variable domain (outside the CDR3, taken from reference TRBV28 and TRBJ2-7): DVKVTQSSRYLVKRTGEKVFLECVQDMDHENMFWYRQDPGLGLRLIYFSYDVKMKEKGDIPEGYSVSREKKERFSLILESASTNQTSMYLCASSSRDFDYEQYFGPGTRLTVT.

This clone appeared once. The genes are TRBV6-6 and TRBJ2-7, with D possibly matching TRBD2 (5 bases). V was shortened by 5 bases and J by 5 bases, with 13 bases between the two germline ends. CDR1 MNHNY and CDR2 SVGAGI come from the germline V gene (reference sequence). The CDR3 is made up of 13 amino acids. The CDR3, as DNA: TGTGCCAGCAGTGAGACCACGGGGAACGAGCAGTACTTC. This translates into CASSETTGNEQYF.

This clone occurred once. This chain joins TRBV28 and TRBJ1-5; D is uncertain. The germline V and J ends were trimmed by 3 bases and 5 bases, with 14 bases remaining between them. The CDR3 is 15 amino acids. CDR1 and CDR2 from the germline V gene are MDHEN and SYDVKM. The CDR3 region has the DNA TGTGCCAGCAGTTTTGGAGGGCCAGGCTATCAGCCCCAGCATTTT. Amino acid sequence: CASSFGGPGYQPQHF.

The V call is TRBV5-1, the J call TRBJ2-5, with TRBD2 identical over 11 bases. The trim removed 2 bases at V and 3 bases at J, leaving 12 bases unmatched. From germline, CDR1 is SGHRS and CDR2 YFSETQ. The CDR3 is 18 residues long. The CDR3 DNA is TGCGCCAGCAGCTTCCTTCCCGTCCTAGCGGGGGGCGAAGAGACCCAGTACTTC. This gives the protein CASSFLPVLAGGEETQYF.

The CDR3 DNA reads TGCGCCAGCAGCCAATTAGCGTACACTGAAGCTTTCTTT. Its protein product is CASSQLAYTEAFF. The J gene is TRBJ1-1, the V gene TRBV4-1; D not certain. The CDR3 is 13 amino acids. With 2 bases removed from V and 3 bases from J, the gap between germline ends came to 7 bases. Germline V CDR1 and CDR2: MGHRA, YSYEKL.

This clone has only one observation. The J gene is TRBJ2-3, the V gene TRBV6-4; 11 positions agree with TRBD1. This CDR3 comprises 15 residues. The trim removed 6 bases at V and 4 bases at J, leaving 6 bases unmatched. CDR1 is MRHNA, CDR2 SNTAGT, per germline. The CDR3 DNA sequence: TGTGCCAGCAGCTCCGGACAGGGGGCCCCAGATACGCAGTATTTT. It is translated as CASSSGQGAPDTQYF.

The chain has TRBV9 and TRBJ2-3, with D maybe TRBD2 (6 bases). Germline V gene sequence: CDR1 SGDLS, CDR2 YYNGEE. This CDR3 is built from 17 residues. Trimming pared 0 bases from V and 2 bases from J, leaving 16 bases between. CDR3 loop: CASSVEAGLDLTDTQYF. CDR3 DNA: TGTGCCAGCAGCGTAGAGGCGGGGCTCGACCTCACAGATACGCAGTATTTT.

The chain carries TRBV6-4 and TRBJ2-3, with 8 bases fitting TRBD2. Germline lookup yields CDR1 MRHNA and CDR2 SNTAGT. J lost 2 bases, V lost 0 bases, and 4 bases had no gene match. CDR3 size: 16 residues. CDR3 sequence reads: CASSDSAGANTDTQYF. CDR3 DNA: TGTGCCAGCAGTGACTCAGCGGGGGCGAACACAGATACGCAGTATTTT.

By share, this clone counts as medium-sized. This chain uses TRBV7-6 with TRBJ1-5; tentatively, D is TRBD1 (5 bases). This CDR3 is built from 15 residues. Trimming took 0 bases from V and 2 from J, leaving 8 bases between them. Germline values: CDR1 SGHVS, CDR2 FNYEAQ. CDR3 region: CASSLAWGGNQPQHF. Here the CDR3 DNA reads TGTGCCAGCAGCTTAGCTTGGGGGGGCAATCAGCCCCAGCATTTT.

The CDR3 sequence is CASSPRPTGTSSGNTIYF. Written as DNA, the CDR3 is TGTGCCAGCAGCCCGAGGCCGACAGGGACCAGCTCTGGAAACACCATATATTTT. The gene calls are TRBV13 and TRBJ1-3; TRBD1 matches 7 bases. V dropped 5 bases and J dropped 0; count of bases not matched to a gene: 13. From germline, CDR1 is PRHDT and CDR2 FYEKMQ (reference sequence). This CDR3 has 18 residues.

The chain is built from TRBV11-2 and TRBJ2-7; 7 bases align to TRBD1. Per germline, CDR1 SGHAT and CDR2 FQNNGV. This CDR3 is 13 amino acids long. V was clipped by 5 bases and J by 7 bases; unmatched bases: 8. CDR3 sequence (DNA): TGTGCCAGCAGCATACGCCGGGACAGTGAGCAGTACTTC. As protein: CASSIRRDSEQYF.

This clone has only a few counts. The chain employs TRBV11-1 and TRBJ2-1; TRBD2 is a possible D gene (6 bases). The V end lost 3 bases, the J end lost 3 bases, and 6 bases lay between the germline ends. Germline V gene lookup returns CDR1 SGHAT and CDR2 FQDESV (reference sequence). The CDR3 has 13 amino acids. In nucleotides, the CDR3 is TGTGCCAGCAGCTTGGGGGGCTACAATGAGCAGTTCTTC. Translating gives CASSLGGYNEQFF.

V and J are TRBV7-2 and TRBJ2-1, with 12 bases that match TRBD2. Trimming took 5 bases from V and 4 from J; bases not matched to a gene: 3. The CDR3 length is 15 residues. CDR1 and CDR2 from the germline V gene are SGHTA and FQGNSA. Here the CDR3 reads CASSHGTSGYNEQFF. CDR3 nucleotides: TGTGCCAGCAGCCATGGGACTAGCGGGTACAATGAGCAGTTCTTC.

CDR3 bases: TGTGCCAGCTCACCAGGGGCCCAGATCTACAATGAGCAGTTCTTC. Translation gives CASSPGAQIYNEQFF. The rearrangement joins TRBV18 to TRBJ2-1, with a possible D match to TRBD1 (5 bases). The length of the CDR3 is 15 residues. V lost 2 bases, J lost 3 bases, and 11 bases lay in between. Germline CDR1 reads KGHSH; CDR2 reads LQKENI.

The chain recombines TRBV11-2 with TRBJ2-1; TRBD2 matches 12 bases. The V gene end was trimmed by 1 base and the J gene end by 9 bases; junction bases not matched to a gene: 13. CDR3 length equals 18 residues. CDR1 and CDR2 (germline): SGHAT, FQNNGV. The CDR3 DNA reads TGTGCCAGCAGCTTAGTCACGCCTAGCGGGGGGGCCTTGGGTGAGCAGTTCTTC. Translated: CASSLVTPSGGALGEQFF.

This clone was seen once. V gene TRBV29-1 combines with J gene TRBJ2-1, with 7 bases identical to TRBD1. Trimming took 6 bases from V and 8 from J; bases not matched to a gene: 13. The CDR3 sequence is 14 residues long. The germline gives CDR1 SQVTM, CDR2 ANQGSEA. CDR3 sequence (DNA): TGCAGCGTGGCTATGACCTACCAGGGGGATGAGCAGTTCTTC. As protein: CSVAMTYQGDEQFF.

This chain connects TRBV27 to TRBJ2-5; 11 nucleotides align to TRBD1. In germline, CDR1 is MNHEY, CDR2 SMNVEV (reference sequence). The CDR3 sequence is 15 residues long. V was clipped by 6 bases and J by 5 bases; unmatched bases: 8. The CDR3 here is CASRQGTGGRETQYF. Written as DNA, the CDR3 is TGTGCCAGCAGACAAGGGACAGGGGGTCGGGAGACCCAGTACTTC.

The chain links TRBV29-1 to TRBJ1-4; 7 positions agree with TRBD1. The CDR3 sequence is 14 residues long. After removal of 3 bases from V and 8 bases from J, the junction contained 9 bases not matched to a gene. CDR1 SQVTM and CDR2 ANQGSEA come from the germline V gene. The CDR3 reads CSVEVQGVKEKLFF. CDR3 nucleotides: TGCAGCGTTGAGGTGCAGGGGGTGAAGGAAAAACTGTTTTTT.

This chain uses TRBV5-4 with TRBJ2-1; 10 bases match TRBD1. CDR3 length equals 15 residues. V dropped 2 bases and J dropped 4; count of bases not matched to a gene: 3. Germline assignment: CDR1 SGHNT and CDR2 YYREEE (reference sequence). In nucleotides, the CDR3 is TGTGCCAGCAGCTTCGGACAGGGGGAATACAATGAGCAGTTCTTC. It codes for CASSFGQGEYNEQFF.

The rearrangement joins TRBV19 to TRBJ1-6; no definite D call. Trimming took 9 bases from V and 1 from J, leaving 16 bases between them. The CDR3 length is 16 residues. Germline V gene lookup returns CDR1 LNHDA and CDR2 SQIVND (reference sequence). The CDR3 region has the DNA TGTGCCAGCACAAAGTTGGGCGAGTCCTATAATTCACCCCTCCACTTT. Its protein product is CASTKLGESYNSPLHF.

The V gene is TRBV12-5, the J gene TRBJ2-7; 8 bases fit TRBD1. CDR1 and CDR2 (germline): LGHNT, FRNRAP. The CDR3 sequence is 15 residues long. J was trimmed by 3 bases and V by 2 bases; bases with no gene match: 6. In DNA, the CDR3 is TGTGCTAGTGGTTTGCCAGGGACAGGAATCTACGAGCAGTACTTC. Its protein product is CASGLPGTGIYEQYF.

This clone was counted only a few times. The V and J genes are TRBV20-1 and TRBJ2-3; D gene uncertain. CDR1 and CDR2 (germline): DFQATT, SNEGSKA (reference sequence). CDR3 size: 11 residues. Trimming removed 4 bases from V and 0 bases from J, with 2 bases in between. This CDR3 is CSATSTDTQYF. CDR3 sequence (DNA): TGCAGTGCTACAAGCACAGATACGCAGTATTTT.

This chain uses TRBV6-1 with TRBJ2-7; 7 nucleotides match TRBD1. Germline CDR1 MNHNS, CDR2 SASEGT. CDR3 size: 15 residues. J gave up 0 bases and V 7 bases, and 9 bases lay outside the gene matches. CDR3 region: CASNLQGPSSYEQYF. The CDR3 DNA reads as TGTGCCAGCAATTTACAGGGGCCGAGCTCCTACGAGCAGTACTTC.

V is TRBV5-1 and J is TRBJ1-4, with TRBD1 identical over 10 bases. The V segment lost 4 bases and the J segment 6 bases; nucleotides outside the gene matches: 3. Germline CDR1 SGHRS, CDR2 YFSETQ. The CDR3 spans 14 residues. In nucleotides, the CDR3 is TGCGCCAGCAGCGTAGGGACAGGGGATGAAAAACTGTTTTTT. This gives the protein CASSVGTGDEKLFF.

The V and J genes are TRBV7-8 and TRBJ2-3; weak D call: TRBD2 (5 bases). Trimming pared 4 bases from V and 2 bases from J, leaving 16 bases between. Germline CDR1 SGHVS, CDR2 FQNEAQ. The CDR3 has 16 residues. DNA of the CDR3: TGTGCCAGCAGCTCAGGACTCGGTCGGACCACAGATACGCAGTATTTT. It yields the protein CASSSGLGRTTDTQYF.

The table lists this clone with a few counts. This chain links TRBV4-1 with TRBJ2-1, with D tentatively TRBD2 (6 bases). The V end was cut by 3 bases, the J end by 1 base, with 16 bases between. CDR1 MGHRA and CDR2 YSYEKL come from the germline V gene. The CDR3 covers 17 residues. The CDR3 here is CASSHPRLVRSYNEQFF. CDR3 nucleotides: TGCGCCAGCAGCCACCCTCGACTAGTTCGATCCTACAATGAGCAGTTCTTC.